These 21 T cell receptor beta chains were sequenced from one sample in a study of blood T cell repertoires in COVID-19. The data were produced by immunoSEQ multiplex PCR, yet TCRdb's version contains in-frame clones alone and is incomplete. The sample includes fewer than 150,000 clones, roughly 90% of them seen just once. Sequenced: peripheral blood. The receptors stem from a man aged 45-65 years with active or convalescent COVID-19.

The chain combines TRBV5-4 with TRBJ1-3; TRBD1 might be the D (5 bases). From germline, CDR1 is SGHNT and CDR2 YYREEE (reference sequence). Trimming shortened V by 0 bases and J by 4 bases, and 11 bases separated the two germline ends. The CDR3 is 15 residues long. CDR3 sequence reads: CASSLAGFAGNTIYF. The CDR3 region has the DNA TGTGCCAGCAGCTTGGCAGGGTTTGCGGGAAACACCATATATTTT.

This chain connects TRBV4-1 to TRBJ2-3, with 8 positions matching TRBD2. Trimming removed 4 bases from V and 3 bases from J; junction bases left unmatched: 3. The CDR3 is made up of 14 amino acids. Germline CDR1 reads MGHRA; CDR2 reads YSYEKL. The CDR3 is CASSLAGRTDTQYF. The CDR3 DNA is TGCGCCAGCAGCCTAGCGGGAAGGACAGATACGCAGTATTTT.

The chain employs TRBV10-3 and TRBJ1-3, with D hard to call. The CDR3 has 14 amino acids. Per germline, CDR1 ENHRY and CDR2 SYGVKD. V dropped 0 bases and J dropped 3 bases, with 6 bases sitting between them. The CDR3 spells CAISESTVGNTIYF. CDR3 sequence (DNA): TGTGCCATCAGTGAGTCTACAGTTGGAAACACCATATATTTT.

The chain links TRBV7-8 to TRBJ1-5; a weak D match, TRBD1 (6 bases). Deletions cut 4 bases from V and 2 bases from J, with 15 bases between. The CDR3 is 16 residues long. Per the germline V gene, CDR1 is SGHVS and CDR2 is FQNEAQ. The CDR3 DNA follows: TGTGCCAGCAGCTCTGTAGGGGGTAGAGGCAATCAGCCCCAGCATTTT. It yields the protein CASSSVGGRGNQPQHF.

The CDR3 is CATSKLEAYGYTF. The CDR3, as DNA: TGTGCCACCAGCAAGTTAGAGGCCTATGGCTACACCTTC. This rearrangement joins TRBV15 to TRBJ1-2, with unresolved D. The V gene's germline CDR1 is LNHNV and CDR2 YYDKDF (reference sequence). V was clipped by 4 bases and J by 4 bases, with 10 bases between them. The CDR3 runs 13 residues.

J is TRBJ2-1 and V is TRBV5-5; weak D call: TRBD1 (6 bases). Trimming removed 4 bases from V and 0 bases from J, with 14 bases in between. CDR3 length: 16 amino acids. In germline, CDR1 is SGHKS, CDR2 YYEKEE (reference sequence). DNA of the CDR3: TGTGCCAGCAGCGTAATCAGGGGAAGCTCCTACAATGAGCAGTTCTTC. It specifies CASSVIRGSSYNEQFF.

This rearrangement joins TRBV10-3 to TRBJ1-2; D remains ambiguous. Germline loops: CDR1 ENHRY, CDR2 SYGVKD. Trimming pared 0 bases from V and 3 bases from J, leaving 17 bases between. This CDR3 is 17 amino acids long. The CDR3 loop is CAISESRNTGGYYGYTF. CDR3 coding DNA: TGTGCCATCAGTGAGTCGAGGAACACCGGCGGCTACTATGGCTACACCTTC.

This clone was detected once. This sequence joins TRBV28 and TRBJ1-2, with D possibly TRBD1 on 5 matching bases. The V end was cut by 5 bases, the J end by 5 bases, with 12 bases between. The length of the CDR3 is 13 residues. Germline V gives CDR1 MDHEN, CDR2 SYDVKM. CDR3 bases: TGTGCCAGCAGTGCAAGACAGCTTTATGGCTACACCTTC. Translation gives CASSARQLYGYTF.

The CDR3 DNA sequence: TGTGCCAGCAGCTTGGGACAGGGGGCTGCGGAGACCCAGTACTTC. This translates into CASSLGQGAAETQYF. This rearrangement joins TRBV5-8 to TRBJ2-5; 10 nucleotides align to TRBD1. Losses at the gene ends were 0 bases for V and 5 bases for J; bases not matched to a gene: 4. Per the germline V gene, CDR1 is SGHTS and CDR2 is YDEGEE. CDR3 size: 15 residues. Full variable domain (missing parts from reference TRBV5-8 and TRBJ2-5): EAGVTQSPTHLIKTRGQQATLRCSPISGHTSVYWYQQALGLGLQFLLWYDEGEERNRGNFPPRFSGRQFPNYSSELNVNALELEDSALYLCASSLGQGAAETQYFGPGTRLLVL.

V usage is TRBV11-3 and J usage is TRBJ2-7; TRBD2 aligns across 8 bases. Per germline, CDR1 SGHNT and CDR2 YENEEA. The CDR3 totals 18 residues. V trimming: 6 bases; J trimming: 9 bases; junction bases outside the gene matches: 25. CDR3 in DNA: TGTGCCAGCAGTCGGGACTCGACCGGTTTGAGCGGGAGTCGGACGCAGTACTTC. Amino acid sequence: CASSRDSTGLSGSRTQYF.

The V gene is TRBV19, the J gene TRBJ2-7, with 9 positions matching TRBD2. V was pared by 5 bases and J by 2 bases, with 7 bases of the junction left unmatched. The CDR3 loop spans 15 amino acids. Looked up from germline, CDR1 is LNHDA and CDR2 is SQIVND (reference sequence). The CDR3 protein is CASSDRVAGAYEQYF. CDR3 DNA: TGTGCCAGTAGTGACAGGGTAGCGGGAGCCTACGAGCAGTACTTC. The full variable domain, completed using reference TRBV19 and TRBJ2-7, is DGGITQSPKYLFRKEGQNVTLSCEQNLNHDAMYWYRQDPGQGLRLIYYSQIVNDFQKGDIAEGYSVSREKKESFPLTVTSAQKNPTAFYLCASSDRVAGAYEQYFGPGTRLTVT.

The chain carries TRBV28 and TRBJ1-2, with 7 bases identical to TRBD1. The V segment lost 4 bases and the J segment 1 base; nucleotides outside the gene matches: 3. The CDR3 is 14 amino acids. The V gene's germline CDR1 is MDHEN and CDR2 SYDVKM. In DNA form, the CDR3 reads TGTGCCAGCAGTTCAACAGGGGATAACTATGGCTACACCTTC. As protein: CASSSTGDNYGYTF.

This chain joins TRBV5-4 and TRBJ2-7; a possible D gene is TRBD2 (5 bases). Trimming took off 5 bases at V and 2 bases at J, with 14 bases between the two ends. Germline lookup yields CDR1 SGHNT and CDR2 YYREEE (reference sequence). This CDR3 is built from 14 residues. DNA of the CDR3: TGTGCCAGCAGTGCGAGCGGCACAACCTACGAGCAGTACTTC. This codes for CASSASGTTYEQYF.

This clone was picked up one time. The chain joins TRBV27 to TRBJ1-1, with TRBD1 matching 8 bases. The germline V gene encodes CDR1 MNHEY and CDR2 SMNVEV (reference sequence). This CDR3 region has 14 residues. With 5 bases clipped from V and 3 bases from J, the junction kept 5 bases outside the gene matches. The CDR3 DNA reads TGTGCCAGCAGTCCACAGGGGGGCCACACTGAAGCTTTCTTT. This gives the protein CASSPQGGHTEAFF.

There are a few counts of this clone. This chain joins TRBV29-1 and TRBJ1-2; possible D gene TRBD1, 5 bases. Germline loops: CDR1 SQVTM, CDR2 ANQGSEA. V lost 7 bases and J lost 3, with 18 bases in between. This CDR3 contains 14 residues. The CDR3 DNA reads as TGCAGCGCAACTGGAGGCAGGGAGGACTATGGCTACACCTTC. Translating it yields CSATGGREDYGYTF.

This clone was seen just once. The chain has TRBV5-5 and TRBJ2-1; 12 positions match TRBD2. V trimming: 4 bases; J trimming: 4 bases; junction bases outside the gene matches: 3. The germline V gene encodes CDR1 SGHKS and CDR2 YYEKEE (reference sequence). This CDR3 contains 15 residues. The CDR3 coding sequence is TGTGCCAGCAGCGAACTAGCGGGAGGTTACAATGAGCAGTTCTTC. It translates to CASSELAGGYNEQFF.

The CDR3 bases are TGTGCCAGACACGAACAGGGGGATGGTAATTCACCCCTCCACTTT. It yields the protein CARHEQGDGNSPLHF. The rearrangement uses TRBV27 and TRBJ1-6; 8 nucleotides line up with TRBD1. Germline CDR1 and CDR2: MNHEY and SMNVEV (reference sequence). Unmatched junction bases numbered 10, after V lost 9 bases and J lost 6 bases. This CDR3 has 15 amino acids.

The chain couples TRBV13 to TRBJ2-7; TRBD2 aligns across 8 bases. CDR3 length equals 17 residues. Germline assignment: CDR1 PRHDT and CDR2 FYEKMQ (reference sequence). Trimming at V came to 2 bases and at J to 6 bases, leaving 15 bases not matched to a gene. CDR3 loop: CASSLRALGGRSAEQYF. CDR3 in DNA: TGTGCCAGCAGCTTAAGGGCCTTGGGCGGGAGGTCCGCCGAGCAGTACTTC.

The chain recombines TRBV7-9 with TRBJ2-1; 10 positions match TRBD2. This CDR3 region has 16 residues. V was pared by 5 bases and J by 10 bases, with 14 bases of the junction left unmatched. In germline, CDR1 is SEHNR, CDR2 FQNEAQ (reference sequence). The CDR3 protein is CASSPLGLAGVWEQFF. As DNA, the CDR3 is TGTGCCAGCAGCCCGTTAGGGCTAGCGGGAGTATGGGAGCAGTTCTTC.

The CDR3 region is CASSRGRTSGTSYEQYF. The CDR3 DNA reads TGTGCCAGCAGCCGAGGACGGACTAGCGGGACATCCTACGAGCAGTACTTC. The V call is TRBV7-9, the J call TRBJ2-7, with 12 bases identical to TRBD2. CDR1 SEHNR and CDR2 FQNEAQ come from the germline V gene (reference sequence). V trimming: 5 bases; J trimming: 1 base; junction bases outside the gene matches: 9. The CDR3 has 17 residues.

The chain is built from TRBV7-9 and TRBJ1-4; 11 bases line up with TRBD1. V dropped 5 bases and J dropped 0; count of bases not matched to a gene: 2. In germline, CDR1 is SEHNR, CDR2 FQNEAQ (reference sequence). The CDR3 length is 16 residues. CDR3 DNA: TGTGCCAGCAGCGGGACAGGGGGTTCAACTAATGAAAAACTGTTTTTT. Its translation is CASSGTGGSTNEKLFF. Combining the CDR3 with reference TRBV7-9 and TRBJ1-4 gives the whole variable domain DTGVSQNPRHKITKRGQNVTFRCDPISEHNRLYWYRQTLGQGPEFLTYFQNEAQLEKSRLLSDRFSAERPKGSFSTLEIQRTEQGDSAMYLCASSGTGGSTNEKLFFGSGTQLSVL.